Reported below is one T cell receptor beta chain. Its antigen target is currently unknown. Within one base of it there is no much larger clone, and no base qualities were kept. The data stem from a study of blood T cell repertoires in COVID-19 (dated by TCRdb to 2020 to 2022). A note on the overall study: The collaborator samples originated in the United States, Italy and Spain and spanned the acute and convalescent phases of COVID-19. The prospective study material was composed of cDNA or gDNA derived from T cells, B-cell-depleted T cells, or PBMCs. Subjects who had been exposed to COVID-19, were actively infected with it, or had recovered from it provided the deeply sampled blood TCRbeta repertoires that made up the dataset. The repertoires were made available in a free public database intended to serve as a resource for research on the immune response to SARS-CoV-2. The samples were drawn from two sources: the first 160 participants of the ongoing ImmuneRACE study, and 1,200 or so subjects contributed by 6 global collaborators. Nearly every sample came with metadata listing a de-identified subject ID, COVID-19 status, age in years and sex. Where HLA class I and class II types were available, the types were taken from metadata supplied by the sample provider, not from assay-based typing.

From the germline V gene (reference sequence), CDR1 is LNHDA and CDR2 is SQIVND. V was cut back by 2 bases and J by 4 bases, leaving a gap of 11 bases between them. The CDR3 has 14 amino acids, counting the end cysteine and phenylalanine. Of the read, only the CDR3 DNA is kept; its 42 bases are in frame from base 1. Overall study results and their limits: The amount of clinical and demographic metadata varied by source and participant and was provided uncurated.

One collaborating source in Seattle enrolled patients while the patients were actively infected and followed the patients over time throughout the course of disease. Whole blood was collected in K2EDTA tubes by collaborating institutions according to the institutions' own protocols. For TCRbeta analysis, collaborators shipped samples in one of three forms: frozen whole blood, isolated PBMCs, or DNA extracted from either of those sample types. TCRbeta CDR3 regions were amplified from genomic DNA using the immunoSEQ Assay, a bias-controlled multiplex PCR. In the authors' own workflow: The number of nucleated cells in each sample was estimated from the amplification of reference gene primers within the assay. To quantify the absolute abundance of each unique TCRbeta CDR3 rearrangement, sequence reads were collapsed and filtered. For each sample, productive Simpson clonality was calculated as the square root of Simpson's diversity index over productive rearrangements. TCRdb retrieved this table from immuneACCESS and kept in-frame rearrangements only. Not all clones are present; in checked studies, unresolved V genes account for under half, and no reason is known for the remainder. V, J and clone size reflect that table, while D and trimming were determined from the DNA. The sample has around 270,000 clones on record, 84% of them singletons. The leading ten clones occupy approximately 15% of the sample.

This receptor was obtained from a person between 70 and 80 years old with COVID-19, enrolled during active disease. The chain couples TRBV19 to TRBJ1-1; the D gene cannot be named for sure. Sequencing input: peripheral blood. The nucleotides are TGTGCCAGTAGTATATTAAGCGGTCGCACTGAAGCTTTCTTT. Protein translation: CASSILSGRTEAFF.